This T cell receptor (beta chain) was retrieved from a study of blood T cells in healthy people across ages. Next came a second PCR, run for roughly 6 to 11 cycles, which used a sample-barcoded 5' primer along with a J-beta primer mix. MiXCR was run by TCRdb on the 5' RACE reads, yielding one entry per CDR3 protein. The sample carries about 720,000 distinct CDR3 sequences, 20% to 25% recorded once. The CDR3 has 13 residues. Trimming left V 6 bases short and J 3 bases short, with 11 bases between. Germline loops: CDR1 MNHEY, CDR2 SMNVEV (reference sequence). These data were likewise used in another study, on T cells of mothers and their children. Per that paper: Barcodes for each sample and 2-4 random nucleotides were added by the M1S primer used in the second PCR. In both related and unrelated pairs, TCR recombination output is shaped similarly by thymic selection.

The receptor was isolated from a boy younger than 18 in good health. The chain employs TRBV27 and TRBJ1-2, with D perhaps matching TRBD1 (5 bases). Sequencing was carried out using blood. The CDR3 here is CASSWGRDYGYTF. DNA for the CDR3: TGTGCCAGCAGCTGGGGACGGGACTATGGCTACACCTTC.